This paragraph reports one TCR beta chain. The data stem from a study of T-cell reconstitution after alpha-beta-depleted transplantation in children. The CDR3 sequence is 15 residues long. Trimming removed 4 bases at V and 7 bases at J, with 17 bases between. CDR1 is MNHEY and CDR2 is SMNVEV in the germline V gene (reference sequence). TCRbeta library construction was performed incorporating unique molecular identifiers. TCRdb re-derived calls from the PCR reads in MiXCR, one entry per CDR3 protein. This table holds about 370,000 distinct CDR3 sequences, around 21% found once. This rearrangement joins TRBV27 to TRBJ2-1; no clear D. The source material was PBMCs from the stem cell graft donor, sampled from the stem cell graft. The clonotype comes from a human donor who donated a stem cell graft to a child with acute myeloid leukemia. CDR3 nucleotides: TGTGCCAGCAGTTCCCATCCAGTTAATGTGAATGAGCAGTTCTTC. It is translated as CASSSHPVNVNEQFF.